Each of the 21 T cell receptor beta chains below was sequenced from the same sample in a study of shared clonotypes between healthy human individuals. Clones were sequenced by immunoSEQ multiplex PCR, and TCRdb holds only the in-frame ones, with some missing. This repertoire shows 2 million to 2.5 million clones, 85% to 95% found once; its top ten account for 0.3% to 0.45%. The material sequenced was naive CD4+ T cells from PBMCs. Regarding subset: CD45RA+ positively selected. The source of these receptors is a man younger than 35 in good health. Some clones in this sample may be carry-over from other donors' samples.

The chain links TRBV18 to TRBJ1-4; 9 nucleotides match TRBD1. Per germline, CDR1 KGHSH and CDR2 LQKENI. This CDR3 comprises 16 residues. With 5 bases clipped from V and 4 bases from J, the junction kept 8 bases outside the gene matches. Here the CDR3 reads CASSSNRGPYNEKLFF. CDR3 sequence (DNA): TGTGCCAGCTCATCTAACAGGGGGCCATATAATGAAAAACTGTTTTTT.

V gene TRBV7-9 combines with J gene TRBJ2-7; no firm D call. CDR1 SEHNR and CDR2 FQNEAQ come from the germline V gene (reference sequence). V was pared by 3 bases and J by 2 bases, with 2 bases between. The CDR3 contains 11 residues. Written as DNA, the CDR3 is TGTGCCAGCAGCTTTACCTACGAGCAGTACTTC. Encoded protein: CASSFTYEQYF.

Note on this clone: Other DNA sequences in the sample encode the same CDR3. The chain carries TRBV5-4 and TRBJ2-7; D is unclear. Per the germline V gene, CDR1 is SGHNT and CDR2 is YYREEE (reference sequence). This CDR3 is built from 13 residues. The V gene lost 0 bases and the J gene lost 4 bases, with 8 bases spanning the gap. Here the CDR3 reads CASSLGGTYEQYF. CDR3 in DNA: TGTGCCAGCAGCTTGGGGGGAACTTACGAGCAGTACTTC.

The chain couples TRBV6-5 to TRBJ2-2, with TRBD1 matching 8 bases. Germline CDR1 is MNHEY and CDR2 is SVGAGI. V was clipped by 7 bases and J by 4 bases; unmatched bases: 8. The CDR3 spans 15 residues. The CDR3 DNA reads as TGTGCCAGCACCCCGACAGGGGCTCGCACCGGGGAGCTGTTTTTT. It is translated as CASTPTGARTGELFF.

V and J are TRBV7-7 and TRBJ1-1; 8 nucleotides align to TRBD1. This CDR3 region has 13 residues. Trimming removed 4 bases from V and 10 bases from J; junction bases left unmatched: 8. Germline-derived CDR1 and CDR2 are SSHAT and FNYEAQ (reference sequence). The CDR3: CASSSNRQGRAFF. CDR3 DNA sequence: TGTGCCAGCAGCTCCAACAGACAGGGGAGAGCTTTCTTT.

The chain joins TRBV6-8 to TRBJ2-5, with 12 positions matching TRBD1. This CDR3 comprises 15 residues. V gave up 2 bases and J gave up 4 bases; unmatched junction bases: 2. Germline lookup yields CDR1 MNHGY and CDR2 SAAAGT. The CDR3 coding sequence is TGTGCCAGCAGTTACCAGGGACAGGGGGCAGAGACCCAGTACTTC. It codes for CASSYQGQGAETQYF.

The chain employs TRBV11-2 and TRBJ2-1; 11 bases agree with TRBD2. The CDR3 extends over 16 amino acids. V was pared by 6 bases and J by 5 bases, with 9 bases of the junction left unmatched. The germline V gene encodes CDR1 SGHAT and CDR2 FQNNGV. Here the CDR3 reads CASRIPGLAVNNEQFF. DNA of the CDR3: TGTGCCAGCAGAATACCGGGACTAGCGGTCAACAATGAGCAGTTCTTC. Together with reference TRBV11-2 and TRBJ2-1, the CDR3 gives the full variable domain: EAGVAQSPRYKIIEKRQSVAFWCNPISGHATLYWYQQILGQGPKLLIQFQNNGVVDDSQLPKDRFSAERLKGVDSTLKIQPAKLEDSAVYLCASRIPGLAVNNEQFFGPGTRLTVL.

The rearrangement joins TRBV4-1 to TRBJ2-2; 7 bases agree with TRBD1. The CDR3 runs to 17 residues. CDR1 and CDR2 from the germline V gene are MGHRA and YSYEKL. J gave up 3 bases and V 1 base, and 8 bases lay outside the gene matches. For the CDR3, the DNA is TGCGCCAGCAGCCAAGCAGGGGGTTGGTGGTACACCGGGGAGCTGTTTTTT. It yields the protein CASSQAGGWWYTGELFF.

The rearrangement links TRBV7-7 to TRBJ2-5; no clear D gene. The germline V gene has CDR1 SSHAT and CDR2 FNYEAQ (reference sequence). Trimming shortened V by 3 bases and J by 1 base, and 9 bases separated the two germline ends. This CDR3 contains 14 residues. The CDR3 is CASSLTGIQETQYF. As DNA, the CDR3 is TGTGCCAGCAGCTTGACCGGTATCCAAGAGACCCAGTACTTC.

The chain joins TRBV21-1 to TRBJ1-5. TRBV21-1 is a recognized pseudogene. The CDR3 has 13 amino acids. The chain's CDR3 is CASSKDPPQPQHF. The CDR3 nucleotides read TGTGCCAGCAGCAAAGATCCCCCCCAGCCCCAGCATTTT.

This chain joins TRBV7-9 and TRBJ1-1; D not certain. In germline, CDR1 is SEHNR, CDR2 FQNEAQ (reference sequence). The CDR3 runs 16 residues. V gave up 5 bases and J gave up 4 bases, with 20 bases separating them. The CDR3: CASSEPRRSRSTEAFF. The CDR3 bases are TGTGCCAGCAGCGAACCTAGGCGGTCTCGGAGCACTGAAGCTTTCTTT.

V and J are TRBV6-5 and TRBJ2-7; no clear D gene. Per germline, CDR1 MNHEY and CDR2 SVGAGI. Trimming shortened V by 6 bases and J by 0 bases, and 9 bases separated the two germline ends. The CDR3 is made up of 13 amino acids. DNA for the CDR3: TGTGCCAGCAGCCCCTCACCCTCCTACGAGCAGTACTTC. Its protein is CASSPSPSYEQYF.

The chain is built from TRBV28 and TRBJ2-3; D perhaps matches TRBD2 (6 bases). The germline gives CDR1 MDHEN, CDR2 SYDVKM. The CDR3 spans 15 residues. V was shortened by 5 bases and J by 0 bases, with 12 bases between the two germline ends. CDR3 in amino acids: CASSRPGTSTDTQYF. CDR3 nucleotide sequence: TGTGCCAGCAGTCGCCCCGGGACTAGCACAGATACGCAGTATTTT.

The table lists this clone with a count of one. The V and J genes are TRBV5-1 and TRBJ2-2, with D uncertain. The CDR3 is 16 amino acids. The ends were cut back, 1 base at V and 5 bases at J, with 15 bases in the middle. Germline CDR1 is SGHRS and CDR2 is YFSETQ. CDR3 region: CASSLSSLIITGELFF. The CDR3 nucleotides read TGCGCCAGCAGCTTGTCCTCCCTCATCATTACCGGGGAGCTGTTTTTT.

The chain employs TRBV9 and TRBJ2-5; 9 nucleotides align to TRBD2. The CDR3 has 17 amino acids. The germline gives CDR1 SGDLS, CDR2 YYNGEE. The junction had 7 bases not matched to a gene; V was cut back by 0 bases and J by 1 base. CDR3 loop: CASSVGGRAGGQETQYF. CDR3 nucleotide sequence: TGTGCCAGCAGCGTAGGCGGGAGGGCCGGGGGCCAAGAGACCCAGTACTTC.

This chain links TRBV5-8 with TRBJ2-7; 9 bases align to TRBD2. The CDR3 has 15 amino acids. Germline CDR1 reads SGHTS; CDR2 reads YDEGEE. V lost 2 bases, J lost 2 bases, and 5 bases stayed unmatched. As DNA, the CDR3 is TGTGCCAGCAGCTTAGGGGGACTAGCTCCCTACGAGCAGTACTTC. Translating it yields CASSLGGLAPYEQYF.

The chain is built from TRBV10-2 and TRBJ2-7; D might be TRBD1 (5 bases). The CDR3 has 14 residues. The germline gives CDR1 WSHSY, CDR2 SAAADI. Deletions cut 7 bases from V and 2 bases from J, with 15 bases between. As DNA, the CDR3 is TGCGCCAGCAATGGGGCGGCCTTGCCCTACGAGCAGTACTTC. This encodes CASNGAALPYEQYF.

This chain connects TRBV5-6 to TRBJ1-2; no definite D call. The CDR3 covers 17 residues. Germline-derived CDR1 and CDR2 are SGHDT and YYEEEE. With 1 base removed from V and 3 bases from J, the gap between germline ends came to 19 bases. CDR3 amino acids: CASSLRFLVAVDYGYTF. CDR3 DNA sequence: TGTGCCAGCAGCTTGAGGTTTTTGGTAGCAGTGGACTATGGCTACACCTTC. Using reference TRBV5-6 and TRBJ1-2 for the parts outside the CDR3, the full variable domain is DAGVTQSPTHLIKTRGQQVTLRCSPKSGHDTVSWYQQALGQGPQFIFQYYEEEERQRGNFPDRFSGHQFPNYSSELNVNALLLGDSALYLCASSLRFLVAVDYGYTFGSGTRLTVV.

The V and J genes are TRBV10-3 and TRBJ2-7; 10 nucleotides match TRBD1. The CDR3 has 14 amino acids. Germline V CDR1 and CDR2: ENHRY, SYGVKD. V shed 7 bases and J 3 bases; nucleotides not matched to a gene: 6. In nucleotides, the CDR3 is TGTGCCATCAAAGGGACAGGGGAATACTACGAGCAGTACTTC. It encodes CAIKGTGEYYEQYF.

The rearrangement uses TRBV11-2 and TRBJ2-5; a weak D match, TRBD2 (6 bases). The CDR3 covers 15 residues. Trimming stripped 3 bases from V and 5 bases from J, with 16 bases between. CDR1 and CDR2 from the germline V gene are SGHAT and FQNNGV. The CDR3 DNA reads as TGTGCCAGCAGCTTTGGAGGGACCGGTATGGAGACCCAGTACTTC. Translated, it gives CASSFGGTGMETQYF.

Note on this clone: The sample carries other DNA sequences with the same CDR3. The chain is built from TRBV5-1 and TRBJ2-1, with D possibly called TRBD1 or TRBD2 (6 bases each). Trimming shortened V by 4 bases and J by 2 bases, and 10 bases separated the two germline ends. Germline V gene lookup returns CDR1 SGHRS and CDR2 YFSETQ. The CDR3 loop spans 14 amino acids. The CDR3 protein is CASSGGTTYNEQFF. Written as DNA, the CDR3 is TGCGCCAGCAGCGGCGGGACAACCTACAATGAGCAGTTCTTC.